These T cell receptor beta chains were read from a single sample in a study of patients and donors after allogeneic stem cell transplantation. One entry per CDR3 protein results from TCRdb running MiXCR on the RT-PCR reads. This repertoire shows about 230,000 distinct CDR3 sequences, 12% to 15% found once; its top ten account for more than 9%. Sequencing used blood, either unsorted or a sorted T cell fraction (not recorded which). The source is a human donor who was either an allogeneic HSCT recipient or a stem cell or donor lymphocyte infusion donor (not recorded which). It is not recorded whose cells these are; they may come from a transplant donor. Both conserved end residues are part of each CDR3. The order of the fields is D gene, clone size, J gene, V gene, CDR3 DNA, CDR3 protein. The D gene is left open where the match is weak. Size values are once, few and many counts, or a class for expanded clones, and some rows have none.

TRBD2	many	TRBJ2-4	TRBV4-1	TGCGCCAGCAGCCTCGGACTAGCGGGGGGCCTAGCCAAAAACATTCAGTACTTC	CASSLGLAGGLAKNIQYF
NA	NA	TRBJ2-7	TRBV20-1	TGCAGTGCGATCTGGACAGGAGGGTACGAGCAGTACTTC	CSAIWTGGYEQYF
TRBD1	few	TRBJ1-2	TRBV18	TGTGCCAGCTCACGCACAGGGGATGGCTATGGCTACACCTTC	CASSRTGDGYGYTF
NA	few	TRBJ1-2	TRBV5-6	TGTGCCAGCAGGGAACAGGGCCGCCTCTATGGCTACACCTTC	CASREQGRLYGYTF
NA	few	TRBJ1-4	TRBV25-1	TGTGCCAGCATTCCCGACGGAAACAATGAAAAACTGTTTTTT	CASIPDGNNEKLFF
TRBD2	NA	TRBJ2-3	TRBV3-1	TGTGCCAGCAGCCAATCGGGGGGGCCCAGGGATACGCAGTATTTT	CASSQSGGPRDTQYF
TRBD2	NA	TRBJ2-5	TRBV10-3	TGTGCCATGTCTGAGGGGAGGGCGGAGACCCAGTACTTC	CAMSEGRAETQYF
NA	few	TRBJ1-5	TRBV3-1	TGTGCCAGCAGCTACGAGTATAGCAATCAGCCCCAGCATTTT	CASSYEYSNQPQHF
TRBD2	NA	TRBJ2-5	TRBV4-2	TGTGCCAGCAGCCAAGACGCCATGGGCGGGGGGACAGAGACCCAGTACTTC	CASSQDAMGGGTETQYF
NA	many	TRBJ1-1	TRBV18	TGTGCCAGCTCCCCGCGCACTGAAGCTTTCTTT	CASSPRTEAFF
TRBD2	many	TRBJ2-7	TRBV5-1	TGCGCCAGCAGCCCGGGGACTAGCGGGCAGTACGAGCAGTACTTC	CASSPGTSGQYEQYF
TRBD1	many	TRBJ1-1	TRBV5-1	TGCGCCAGCAGCCCTTGGACAGGAGAGAACACTGAAGCTTTCTTT	CASSPWTGENTEAFF
TRBD2	few	TRBJ2-3	TRBV29-1	TGCAGCGTATTGGGGACTAGCGGGATCGGCTCTAGCACAGATACGCAGTATTTT	CSVLGTSGIGSSTDTQYF
NA	NA	TRBJ1-2	TRBV4-3	TGCGCCAGCAGCCAACAGGGGCGAGGGGGCTACACCTTC	CASSQQGRGGYTF
NA	NA	TRBJ1-1	TRBV5-6	TGTGCCAGCAGCTTTGGAAGAATGAACACTGAAGCTTTCTTT	CASSFGRMNTEAFF
NA	NA	TRBJ1-1	TRBV5-6	TGTGCCAGCAAAAGGTGGGCAGGACCTGCACCGAAAGCTTTCTTT	CASKRWAGPAPKAFF
TRBD1	NA	TRBJ2-7	TRBV20-1	TGCAGTGCTAGGCGGACAGGGCTCAACGAGCAGTACTTC	CSARRTGLNEQYF
TRBD2	few	TRBJ2-1	TRBV5-1	TGCGCCAGCAGTATCTTAGCGGGCTACAATGAGCAGTTCTTC	CASSILAGYNEQFF
NA	few	TRBJ2-1	TRBV6-5	TGTGCCAGCAGTTACTCGTGGGACCCCGCTCTCGGTGAGCAGTTCTTC	CASSYSWDPALGEQFF
NA	NA	TRBJ1-6	TRBV12-3/TRBV12-4	TGTGCCAGCAGTTTGGGCAGCATCCCTTCACCCCTCCACTTT	CASSLGSIPSPLHF
NA	few	TRBJ1-5	TRBV6-2/TRBV6-3	TGTGCCAGCAGTTATGACAAGGAGAGGGGACCACCATGGCCCCAGCATTTT	CASSYDKERGPPWPQHF
TRBD2	NA	TRBJ2-3	TRBV6-5	TGTGCCAGCAGTTACTCGGGGGTAGCGGGAGATGGAACAGATACGCAGTATTTT	CASSYSGVAGDGTDTQYF
TRBD2	few	TRBJ2-7	TRBV7-6	TGTGCCAGCAGCTTAGCGGGGGGGTTGTCCTACGAGCAGTACTTC	CASSLAGGLSYEQYF
NA	many	TRBJ2-1	TRBV5-4	TGTGCCAGCAGCTTGAGCGCCCTCCCCCTTGGCTCCTACAATGAGCAGTTCTTC	CASSLSALPLGSYNEQFF
NA	many	TRBJ2-7	TRBV15	TGTGCCACCAGCAGAGAGCAATTCTCCTACGAGCAGTACTTC	CATSREQFSYEQYF
NA	NA	TRBJ1-6	TRBV5-6	TGTGCCAGCAGCACCACCGACGGATATAATTCACCCCTCCACTTT	CASSTTDGYNSPLHF
NA	NA	TRBJ1-4	TRBV30	TGTGCCTGGAGTGTACCGGATAATCAGGGGTGGGAAAAACTGTTTTTT	CAWSVPDNQGWEKLFF
NA	NA	TRBJ1-2	TRBV28	TGTGCCAGCAGTCCTCAAGGACAGCATGGCTACACCTTC	CASSPQGQHGYTF
NA	few	TRBJ1-2	TRBV30	TGTGCCTGGAGTTTGGAGAACTATGGCTACACCTTC	CAWSLENYGYTF
TRBD2	few	TRBJ2-7	TRBV20-1	TGCAGTGCTACGGTGGGACTAGCTTCCTACGAGCAGTACTTC	CSATVGLASYEQYF
NA	NA	TRBJ2-7	TRBV7-8	TGTGCCAGCAGCCTGCACGACGAGCAGTACTTC	CASSLHDEQYF
NA	few	TRBJ1-5	TRBV5-6	TGTGCCAGCAGCCTTATTGGACAGTCCAATCAGCCCCAGCATTTT	CASSLIGQSNQPQHF
NA	NA	TRBJ2-5	TRBV6-2/TRBV6-3	TGTGCCACCAATGGGGGTGGCCCCCAAGAGACCCAGTACTTC	CATNGGGPQETQYF
NA	many	TRBJ1-2	TRBV5-6	TGTGCCAGCAAAGATAACTATGGCTACACCTTC	CASKDNYGYTF
NA	NA	TRBJ1-1	TRBV29-1	TGCAGCGTTGAAGAGACAATGGGGAGAACTGAAGCTTTCTTT	CSVEETMGRTEAFF
NA	many	TRBJ2-7	TRBV9	TGTGCCAGCAGCGAGGACGCGGGAAGCTACGAGCAGTACTTC	CASSEDAGSYEQYF
NA	few	TRBJ2-6	TRBV19	TGTGCCAGTAGTCTTGACGGACCATCTGGGGCCAACGTCCTGACTTTC	CASSLDGPSGANVLTF
TRBD2	many	TRBJ2-4	TRBV12-3/TRBV12-4	TGTGCCAGCACCAGGACTAGCGGGAGCCACATTCAGTACTTC	CASTRTSGSHIQYF
NA	NA	TRBJ1-6	TRBV7-2	TGTGCCAGCAGCTCGGCCGGGGCCAATTCACCCCTCCACTTT	CASSSAGANSPLHF
TRBD2	NA	TRBJ2-1	TRBV5-1	TGCGCCAGCAGCTATGCCGCGGGACTAGGTCCGTACAATGAGCAGTTCTTC	CASSYAAGLGPYNEQFF
NA	few	TRBJ2-5	TRBV20-1	TGCAGTGCTATGAGACAGACGTACCAAGAGACCCAGTACTTC	CSAMRQTYQETQYF
NA	many	TRBJ1-2	TRBV4-1	TGCGCCAGCAGCCAAGATCCCTACTATGGCTACACCTTC	CASSQDPYYGYTF
NA	many	TRBJ1-5	TRBV30	TGTGCCTGGACGGCTGGTAATCAGCCCCAGCATTTT	CAWTAGNQPQHF
NA	NA	TRBJ2-5	TRBV29-1	TGCAGCGTTTACTTAGCGGAGACCCAGTACTTC	CSVYLAETQYF
NA	many	TRBJ1-2	TRBV28	TGTGCCAGCAGTCCCGACGGGATTGGGGTAGATGGCTACACCTTC	CASSPDGIGVDGYTF
NA	few	TRBJ2-3	TRBV29-1	TGCAGCGTCCTCGTGAGCGCAGATACGCAGTATTTT	CSVLVSADTQYF
NA	many	TRBJ2-1	TRBV12-3/TRBV12-4	TGTGCCAGCAACCCCTCTAGGGACGCCGACAATGAGCAGTTCTTC	CASNPSRDADNEQFF
NA	few	TRBJ2-1	TRBV20-1	TGCAGTGCTAGAGATAGGTGGACTGAGCAGTTCTTC	CSARDRWTEQFF
NA	NA	TRBJ1-1	TRBV3-1	TGTGCCAGCAGCCAAGGAGGAGGGGGCACTGAAGCTTTCTTT	CASSQGGGGTEAFF
TRBD1	NA	TRBJ2-7	TRBV15	TGTGCCACCAGCAGAGGGGGACAGGGGCTCTACGAGCAGTACTTC	CATSRGGQGLYEQYF